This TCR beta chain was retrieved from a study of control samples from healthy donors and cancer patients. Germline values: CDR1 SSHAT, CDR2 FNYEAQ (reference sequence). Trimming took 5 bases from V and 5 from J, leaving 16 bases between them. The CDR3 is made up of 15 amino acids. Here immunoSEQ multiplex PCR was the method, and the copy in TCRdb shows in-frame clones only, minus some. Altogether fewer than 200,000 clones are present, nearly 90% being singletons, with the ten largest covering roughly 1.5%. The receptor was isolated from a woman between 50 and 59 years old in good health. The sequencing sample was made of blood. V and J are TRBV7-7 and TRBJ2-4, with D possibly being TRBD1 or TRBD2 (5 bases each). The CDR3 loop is CASSPPRDDENIQYF. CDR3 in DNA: TGTGCCAGCAGCCCCCCTCGGGACGACGAAAACATTCAGTACTTC.